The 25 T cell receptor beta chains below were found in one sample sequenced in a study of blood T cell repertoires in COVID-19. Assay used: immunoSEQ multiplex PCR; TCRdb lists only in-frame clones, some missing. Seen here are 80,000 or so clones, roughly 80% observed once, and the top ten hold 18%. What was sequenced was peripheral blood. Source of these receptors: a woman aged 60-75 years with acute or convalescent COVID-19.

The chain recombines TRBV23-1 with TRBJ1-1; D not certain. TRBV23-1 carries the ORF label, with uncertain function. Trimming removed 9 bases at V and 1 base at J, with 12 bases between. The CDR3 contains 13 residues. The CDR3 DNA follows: TGCGCCAGATTAAGGACTCGGAACACTGAAGCTTTCTTT. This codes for CARLRTRNTEAFF.

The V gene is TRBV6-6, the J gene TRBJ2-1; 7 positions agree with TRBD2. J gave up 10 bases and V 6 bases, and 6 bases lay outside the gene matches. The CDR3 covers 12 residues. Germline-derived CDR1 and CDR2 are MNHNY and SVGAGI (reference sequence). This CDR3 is CASSPVGGEQFF. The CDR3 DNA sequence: TGTGCCAGCAGCCCCGTGGGGGGGGAGCAGTTCTTC.

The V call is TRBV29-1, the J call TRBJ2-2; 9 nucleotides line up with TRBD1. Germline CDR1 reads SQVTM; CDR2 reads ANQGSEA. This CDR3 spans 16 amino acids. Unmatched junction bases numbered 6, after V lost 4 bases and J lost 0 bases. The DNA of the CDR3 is TGCAGCGTTGGTTGGTACAGGGGGCCGAACACCGGGGAGCTGTTTTTT. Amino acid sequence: CSVGWYRGPNTGELFF.

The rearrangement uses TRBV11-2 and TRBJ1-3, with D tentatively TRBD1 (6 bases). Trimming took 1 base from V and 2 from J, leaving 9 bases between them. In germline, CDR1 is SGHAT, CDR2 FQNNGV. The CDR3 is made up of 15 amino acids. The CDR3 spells CASSLGTGTGNTIYF. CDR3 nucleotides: TGTGCCAGCAGCTTAGGAACAGGGACTGGAAACACCATATATTTT.

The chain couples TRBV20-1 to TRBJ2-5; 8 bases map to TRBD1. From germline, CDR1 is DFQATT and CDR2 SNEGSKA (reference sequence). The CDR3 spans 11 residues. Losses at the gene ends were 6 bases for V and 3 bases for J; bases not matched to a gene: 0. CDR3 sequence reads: CSATGEETQYF. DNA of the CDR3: TGCAGTGCGACAGGGGAAGAGACCCAGTACTTC.

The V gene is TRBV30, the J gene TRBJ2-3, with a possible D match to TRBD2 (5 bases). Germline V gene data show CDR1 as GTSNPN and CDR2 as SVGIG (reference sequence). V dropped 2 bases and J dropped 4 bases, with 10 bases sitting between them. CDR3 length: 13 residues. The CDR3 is CAWSRTEADTQYF. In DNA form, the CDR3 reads TGTGCCTGGAGTAGAACGGAGGCAGATACGCAGTATTTT.

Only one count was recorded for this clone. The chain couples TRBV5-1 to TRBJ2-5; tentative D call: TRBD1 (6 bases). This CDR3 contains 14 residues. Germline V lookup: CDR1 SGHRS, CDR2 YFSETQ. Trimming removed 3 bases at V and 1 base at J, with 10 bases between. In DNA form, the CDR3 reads TGCGCCAGCAGCTCCTTGGACAGCCAAGAGACCCAGTACTTC. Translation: CASSSLDSQETQYF.

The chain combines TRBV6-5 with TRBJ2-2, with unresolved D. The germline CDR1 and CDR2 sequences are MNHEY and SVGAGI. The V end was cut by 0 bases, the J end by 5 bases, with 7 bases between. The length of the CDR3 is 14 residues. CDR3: CASSYSGATGELFF. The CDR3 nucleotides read TGTGCCAGCAGTTACTCGGGCGCTACCGGGGAGCTGTTTTTT.

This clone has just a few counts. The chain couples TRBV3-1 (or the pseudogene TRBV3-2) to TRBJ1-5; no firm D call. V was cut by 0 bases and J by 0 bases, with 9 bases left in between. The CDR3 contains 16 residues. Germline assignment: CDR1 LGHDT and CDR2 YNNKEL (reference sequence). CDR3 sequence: CASSQDLSGSNQPQHF. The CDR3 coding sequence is TGTGCCAGCAGCCAAGATCTCTCGGGTAGCAATCAGCCCCAGCATTTT.

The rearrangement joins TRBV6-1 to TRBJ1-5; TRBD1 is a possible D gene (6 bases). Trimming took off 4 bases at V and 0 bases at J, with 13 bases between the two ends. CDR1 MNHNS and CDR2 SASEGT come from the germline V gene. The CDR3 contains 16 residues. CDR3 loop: CASSGEGDYSNQPQHF. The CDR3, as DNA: TGTGCCAGCAGTGGGGAGGGGGACTATAGCAATCAGCCCCAGCATTTT.

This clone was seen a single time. The CDR3 nucleotides are TGTGCCAGTAGTTCGTACTCTGGAAACACCATATATTTT. Translation gives CASSSYSGNTIYF. The rearrangement links TRBV19 to TRBJ1-3, with no clear D. The CDR3 spans 13 residues. Trimming took 5 bases from V and 0 from J, leaving 5 bases between them. CDR1 LNHDA and CDR2 SQIVND come from the germline V gene (reference sequence).

The CDR3 DNA is TGTGCCAGCAGCTTCGGCAGGGACAATGAGCAGTTCTTC. Amino acid sequence: CASSFGRDNEQFF. V gene TRBV7-2 combines with J gene TRBJ2-1, with D perhaps TRBD1 (5 bases). V shed 3 bases and J shed 5 bases, with 8 bases lying between them. CDR1 is SGHTA, CDR2 FQGNSA, per germline. The CDR3 runs 13 residues.

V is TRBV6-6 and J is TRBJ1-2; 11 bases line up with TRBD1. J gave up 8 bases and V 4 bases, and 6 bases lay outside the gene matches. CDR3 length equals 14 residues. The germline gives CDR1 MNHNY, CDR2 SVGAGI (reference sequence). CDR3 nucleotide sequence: TGTGCCAGCAGTTCGGGACAGGGGGATAGAGGCTACACCTTC. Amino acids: CASSSGQGDRGYTF.

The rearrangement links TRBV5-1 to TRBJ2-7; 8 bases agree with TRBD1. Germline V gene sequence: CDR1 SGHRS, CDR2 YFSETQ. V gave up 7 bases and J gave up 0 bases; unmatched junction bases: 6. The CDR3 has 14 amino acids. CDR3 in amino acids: CASGTGTGSYEQYF. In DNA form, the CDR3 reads TGCGCCAGCGGAACCGGGACAGGCTCCTACGAGCAGTACTTC. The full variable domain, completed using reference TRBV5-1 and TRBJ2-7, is KAGVTQTPRYLIKTRGQQVTLSCSPISGHRSVSWYQQTPGQGLQFLFEYFSETQRNKGNFPGRFSGRQFSNSRSEMNVSTLELGDSALYLCASGTGTGSYEQYFGPGTRLTVT.

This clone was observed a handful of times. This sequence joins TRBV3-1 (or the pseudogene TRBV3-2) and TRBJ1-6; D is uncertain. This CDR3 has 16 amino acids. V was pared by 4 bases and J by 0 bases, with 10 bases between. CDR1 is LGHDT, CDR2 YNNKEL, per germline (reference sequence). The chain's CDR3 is CASSRLSSSYNSPLHF. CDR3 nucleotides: TGTGCCAGCAGCCGACTCAGTAGCTCCTATAATTCACCCCTCCACTTT.

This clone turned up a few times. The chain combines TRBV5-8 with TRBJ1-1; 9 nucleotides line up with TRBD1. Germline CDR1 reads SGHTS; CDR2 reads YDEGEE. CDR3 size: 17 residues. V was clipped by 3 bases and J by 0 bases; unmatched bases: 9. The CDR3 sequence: CASSSDRGGTMNTEAFF. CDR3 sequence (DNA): TGTGCCAGCAGCTCGGACAGGGGTGGTACGATGAACACTGAAGCTTTCTTT.

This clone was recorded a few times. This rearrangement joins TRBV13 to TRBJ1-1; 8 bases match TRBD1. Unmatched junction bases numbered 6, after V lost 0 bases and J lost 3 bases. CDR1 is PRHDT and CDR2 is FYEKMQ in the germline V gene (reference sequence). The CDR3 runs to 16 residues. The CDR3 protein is CASSLGAGGLDTEAFF. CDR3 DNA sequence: TGTGCCAGCAGCTTAGGGGCAGGGGGCTTGGACACTGAAGCTTTCTTT.

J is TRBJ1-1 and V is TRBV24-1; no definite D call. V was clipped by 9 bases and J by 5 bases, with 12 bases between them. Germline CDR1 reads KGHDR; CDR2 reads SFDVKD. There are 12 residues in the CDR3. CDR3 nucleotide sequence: TGTGCCACCCAGTCCCCGGGGACTGAAGCTTTCTTT. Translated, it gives CATQSPGTEAFF.

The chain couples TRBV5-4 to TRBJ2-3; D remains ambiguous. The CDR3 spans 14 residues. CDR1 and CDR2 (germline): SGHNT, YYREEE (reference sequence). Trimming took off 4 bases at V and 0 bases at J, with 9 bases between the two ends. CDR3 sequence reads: CASSRGTSTDTQYF. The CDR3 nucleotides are TGTGCCAGCAGCCGCGGTACTAGCACAGATACGCAGTATTTT.

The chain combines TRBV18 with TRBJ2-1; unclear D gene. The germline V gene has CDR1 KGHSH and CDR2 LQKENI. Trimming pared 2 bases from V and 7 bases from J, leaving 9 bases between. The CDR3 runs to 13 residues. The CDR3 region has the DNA TGTGCCAGCTCACCATTTGAGGTTAATGAGCAGTTCTTC. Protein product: CASSPFEVNEQFF. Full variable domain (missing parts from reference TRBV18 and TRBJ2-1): NAGVMQNPRHLVRRRGQEARLRCSPMKGHSHVYWYRQLPEEGLKFMVYLQKENIIDESGMPKERFSAEFPKEGPSILRIQQVVRGDSAAYFCASSPFEVNEQFFGPGTRLTVL.

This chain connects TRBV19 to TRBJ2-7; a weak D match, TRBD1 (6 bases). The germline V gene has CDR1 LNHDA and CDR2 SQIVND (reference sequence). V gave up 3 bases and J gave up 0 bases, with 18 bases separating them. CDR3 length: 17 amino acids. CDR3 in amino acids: CASSMMGTPDSSYEQYF. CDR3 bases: TGTGCCAGTAGTATGATGGGGACACCGGATAGCTCCTACGAGCAGTACTTC. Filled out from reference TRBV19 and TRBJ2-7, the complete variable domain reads DGGITQSPKYLFRKEGQNVTLSCEQNLNHDAMYWYRQDPGQGLRLIYYSQIVNDFQKGDIAEGYSVSREKKESFPLTVTSAQKNPTAFYLCASSMMGTPDSSYEQYFGPGTRLTVT.

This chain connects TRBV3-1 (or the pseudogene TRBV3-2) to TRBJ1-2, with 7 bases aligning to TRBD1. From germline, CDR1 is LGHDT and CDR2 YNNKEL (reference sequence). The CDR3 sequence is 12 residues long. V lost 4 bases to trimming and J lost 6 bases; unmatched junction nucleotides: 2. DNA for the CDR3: TGTGCCAGCAGCCTCCAGGGGGATGGCTACACCTTC. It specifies CASSLQGDGYTF.

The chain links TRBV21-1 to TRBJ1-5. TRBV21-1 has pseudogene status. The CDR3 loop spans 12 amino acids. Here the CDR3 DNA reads TGTGCCAGGGGGGGAGGGCCCGAGCCCCAGCATTTT. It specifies CARGGGPEPQHF.

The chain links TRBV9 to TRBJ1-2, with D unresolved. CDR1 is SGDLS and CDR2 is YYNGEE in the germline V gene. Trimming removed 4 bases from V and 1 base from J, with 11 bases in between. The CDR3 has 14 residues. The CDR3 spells CASSLSEYNYGYTF. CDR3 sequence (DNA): TGTGCCAGCAGCCTATCGGAGTATAACTATGGCTACACCTTC. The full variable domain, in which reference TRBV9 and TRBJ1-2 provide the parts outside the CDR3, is DSGVTQTPKHLITATGQRVTLRCSPRSGDLSVYWYQQSLDQGLQFLIQYYNGEERAKGNILERFSAQQFPDLHSELNLSSLELGDSALYFCASSLSEYNYGYTFGSGTRLTVV.

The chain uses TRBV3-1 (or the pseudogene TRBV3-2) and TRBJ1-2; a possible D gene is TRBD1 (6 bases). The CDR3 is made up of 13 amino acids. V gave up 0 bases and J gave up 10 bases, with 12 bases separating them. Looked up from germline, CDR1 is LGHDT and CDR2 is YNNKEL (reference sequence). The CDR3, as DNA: TGTGCCAGCAGCCAAGATATTAACAGGGTCTACACCTTC. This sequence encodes CASSQDINRVYTF.